Each of the 14 T cell receptor beta chains below was sequenced from the same sample in a study of T cell repertoires in ileal Crohn's disease. Sequenced by immunoSEQ multiplex PCR; TCRdb stores in-frame clones only, minus some. The repertoire consists of several thousand clones, with around 92% occurring once and the leading ten covering 1.6%. The sequenced material came from ileal tissue. These receptors all come from an adult with Crohn's disease.

On this clone itself: A read error may account for a junction end that differs from germline. The chain couples TRBV7-7 to TRBJ2-2; 7 bases agree with TRBD2. Germline V CDR1 and CDR2: SSHAT, FNYEAQ (reference sequence). This CDR3 region has 16 residues. The CDR3 reads CASSPASGLNTGELFF. For the CDR3, the DNA is TGTGCTAGCAGCCCCGCTAGCGGTCTAAACACCGGGGAGCTGTTTTTT.

As regards this clone: At one end, the junction sequence differs from germline, possibly due to a read error. The rearrangement joins TRBV27 to TRBJ2-5, with TRBD2 matching over 13 bases. In germline, CDR1 is MNHEY, CDR2 SMNVEV (reference sequence). The CDR3 is made up of 15 amino acids. CDR3 loop: CASSFSGTSGETRYF. The CDR3 DNA follows: TGTGCCAGCAGCTTCTCCGGGACTAGCGGGGAGACCCGGTACTTC.

The chain combines TRBV5-1 with TRBJ2-5; D is undetermined. Germline V lookup: CDR1 SGHRS, CDR2 YFSETQ. Trimming shortened V by 5 bases and J by 3 bases, and 14 bases separated the two germline ends. The CDR3 covers 14 residues. Here the CDR3 DNA reads TGCGCCAGCAGAGATTACAGTCCTAAAGAGACCCAGTACTTC. Its translation: CASRDYSPKETQYF. Filled out from reference TRBV5-1 and TRBJ2-5, the complete variable domain reads KAGVTQTPRYLIKTRGQQVTLSCSPISGHRSVSWYQQTPGQGLQFLFEYFSETQRNKGNFPGRFSGRQFSNSRSEMNVSTLELGDSALYLCASRDYSPKETQYFGPGTRLLVL.

This clone was detected a few times. The V call is TRBV2, the J call TRBJ1-2, with D possibly being TRBD1 (6 bases). The V end lost 2 bases, the J end lost 6 bases, and 7 bases lay between the germline ends. The CDR3 runs 12 residues. Germline V gene data show CDR1 as SNHLY and CDR2 as FYNNEI. The CDR3 coding sequence is TGTGCCAGCAGTGAACAGGGGAATGGCTACACCTTC. Its translation: CASSEQGNGYTF.

This chain links TRBV9 with TRBJ2-3; D call uncertain. The germline CDR1 and CDR2 sequences are SGDLS and YYNGEE. The V end was cut by 1 base, the J end by 6 bases, with 12 bases between. There are 14 residues in the CDR3. In DNA form, the CDR3 reads TGTGCCAGCAGCGTACGTCCTGAAGCGGATACGCAGTATTTT. Translating it yields CASSVRPEADTQYF.

CDR3 nucleotides: TGTGCCAGCAGTTATTTCGGGACTAGCGGGACAAATGAGCAGTTCTTC. Amino acid sequence: CASSYFGTSGTNEQFF. The chain joins TRBV27 to TRBJ2-1; TRBD2 matches 13 bases. Germline-derived CDR1 and CDR2 are MNHEY and SMNVEV (reference sequence). V shed 4 bases and J 7 bases; nucleotides not matched to a gene: 7. The CDR3 consists of 16 residues.

V and J are TRBV7-3 and TRBJ2-2, with TRBD1 matching 7 bases. The CDR3 covers 13 residues. Germline CDR1 and CDR2: SGHTA and FQGTGA. The CDR3 nucleotides are TGTGCATCCCGTGACAGGGTCACCGGGGAGCTGTTTTTT. It specifies CASRDRVTGELFF.

This chain uses TRBV11-2 with TRBJ2-7, with 16 bases that match TRBD2. With 3 bases clipped from V and 5 bases from J, the junction kept 7 bases outside the gene matches. Germline values: CDR1 SGHAT, CDR2 FQNNGV. The CDR3 sequence is 17 residues long. The CDR3 is CASSFRGGTSGRDEQYF. In DNA, the CDR3 is TGTGCCAGCAGCTTTCGGGGAGGGACTAGCGGGAGGGACGAGCAGTACTTC.

The chain carries TRBV5-5 and TRBJ2-3, with D uncertain. Trimming left V 0 bases short and J 2 bases short, with 7 bases between. The CDR3 contains 14 residues. Germline lookup yields CDR1 SGHKS and CDR2 YYEKEE (reference sequence). DNA for the CDR3: TGTGCCAGCAGCTTGGGCAGATACACAGATACGCAGTATTTT. Its protein is CASSLGRYTDTQYF.

J is TRBJ1-4 and V is TRBV30; D may be TRBD1 (5 bases). Per germline, CDR1 GTSNPN and CDR2 SVGIG (reference sequence). The V gene lost 2 bases and the J gene lost 10 bases, with 17 bases spanning the gap. This CDR3 has 14 amino acids. CDR3 DNA sequence: TGTGCCTGGAGTCGCCCCGGACGCGGGGGAAAACTGTTTTTT. Residues: CAWSRPGRGGKLFF.

V and J are TRBV4-2 and TRBJ1-1, with no clear D. This CDR3 has 13 residues. V gave up 8 bases and J gave up 3 bases, with 13 bases separating them. The germline V gene encodes CDR1 LGHNA and CDR2 YNFKEQ. The CDR3 here is CASGEFLDTEAFF. The CDR3 coding sequence is TGTGCCAGCGGAGAATTCCTAGACACTGAAGCTTTCTTT.

The rearrangement uses TRBV19 and TRBJ2-5, with TRBD2 matching over 12 bases. Trimming removed 5 bases from V and 3 bases from J; junction bases left unmatched: 4. The germline V gene has CDR1 LNHDA and CDR2 SQIVND (reference sequence). The CDR3 is 15 residues long. The CDR3 DNA reads TGTGCCAGTAGTGGGCGGACTAGCGGGAAAGAGACCCAGTACTTC. Protein: CASSGRTSGKETQYF.

This sequence joins TRBV5-4 and TRBJ2-5; 7 bases are shared with TRBD1. Germline CDR1 and CDR2: SGHNT and YYREEE (reference sequence). The V gene end was trimmed by 7 bases and the J gene end by 1 base; junction bases not matched to a gene: 4. This CDR3 spans 13 amino acids. DNA for the CDR3: TGTGCCAGCTCCCGGGACAGCCAAGAGACCCAGTACTTC. Translation: CASSRDSQETQYF.

The chain recombines TRBV5-1 with TRBJ2-3; 11 bases are shared with TRBD2. The germline V gene encodes CDR1 SGHRS and CDR2 YFSETQ. The CDR3 runs 14 residues. The V segment lost 6 bases and the J segment 5 bases; nucleotides outside the gene matches: 5. CDR3 nucleotides: TGCGCCAGCACTCAAGGACTAGCGGGAGATACGCAGTATTTT. Protein: CASTQGLAGDTQYF.